The 22 T cell receptor beta chains below come from one sample, sequenced in a study of blood T cells in healthy people across ages. Together with a sample-barcoded 5' primer, a J-beta primer mix was included in a second PCR lasting about 7 to 11 cycles. TCRdb re-called the 5' RACE reads with MiXCR, one entry per CDR3 protein. The sample records 700,000 to 950,000 distinct CDR3 sequences, 35% to 45% being singletons. Sequencing was carried out using blood. Every receptor here comes from a woman between 55 and 75 years old in good health.

V and J are TRBV2 and TRBJ2-1; D may be TRBD1 or TRBD2 (5 bases each). The CDR3 runs to 15 residues. Trimming removed 5 bases at V and 4 bases at J, with 15 bases between. Germline values: CDR1 SNHLY, CDR2 FYNNEI. The CDR3 DNA follows: TGTGCCAGCAGTCCTCCGGGCGAGGGGTACAATGAGCAGTTCTTC. Its translation: CASSPPGEGYNEQFF. The full variable domain, its missing parts supplied by reference TRBV2 and TRBJ2-1, is EPEVTQTPSHQVTQMGQEVILRCVPISNHLYFYWYRQILGQKVEFLVSFYNNEISEKSEIFDDQFSVERPDGSNFTLKIRSTKLEDSAMYFCASSPPGEGYNEQFFGPGTRLTVL.

This clonotype was picked up a small number of times. V is TRBV24-1 and J is TRBJ2-1; D is undetermined. The CDR3 covers 12 residues. V was trimmed by 4 bases and J by 4 bases, leaving 4 bases between them. CDR1 KGHDR and CDR2 SFDVKD come from the germline V gene. CDR3 in DNA: TGTGCCACCAGTGACCCTTACAATGAGCAGTTCTTC. Its translation is CATSDPYNEQFF.

This clonotype was observed a few times. This chain uses TRBV20-1 with TRBJ2-3; D gene ambiguous. Trimming shortened V by 6 bases and J by 4 bases, and 23 bases separated the two germline ends. The germline V gene has CDR1 DFQATT and CDR2 SNEGSKA (reference sequence). This CDR3 has 16 amino acids. CDR3 nucleotides: TGCAGTGCAGAAAAGATGACACTCCTAAGCGCAGATACGCAGTATTTT. Protein: CSAEKMTLLSADTQYF.

The V call is TRBV12-3 or TRBV12-4, the J call TRBJ2-2; D is perhaps TRBD1 or TRBD2 (5 bases each). V was pared by 3 bases and J by 5 bases, with 16 bases between. CDR3 size: 16 residues. The CDR3 coding sequence is TGTGCCAGCAGTTTGGATTCAGGGAGAGGGACCGGGGAGCTGTTTTTT. It encodes CASSLDSGRGTGELFF.

In this sample, this clonotype turned up a few times. The DNA for the CDR3 is TGTGCCAGTTACACCCTAGCGGGAGGATCCACCTACAATGAGCAGTTCTTC. Its translation: CASYTLAGGSTYNEQFF. This rearrangement joins TRBV27 to TRBJ2-1, with 11 bases that match TRBD2. Germline V gene data show CDR1 as MNHEY and CDR2 as SMNVEV (reference sequence). The CDR3 runs 17 residues. The V and J ends lost 9 bases and 2 bases, in that order; junction bases with no gene match: 12.

This clonotype was seen more than once but under ten times. The rearrangement uses TRBV28 and TRBJ2-7, with D unclear. Trimming took off 8 bases at V and 0 bases at J, with 14 bases between the two ends. The CDR3 consists of 14 residues. CDR1 MDHEN and CDR2 SYDVKM come from the germline V gene. CDR3 nucleotides: TGTGCCAGCTCGCCGGGCGGCAACTCCTACGAGCAGTACTTC. Translated, it gives CASSPGGNSYEQYF.

The chain combines TRBV2 with TRBJ1-5; perhaps TRBD1 as D (5 bases). The CDR3 has 16 residues. Germline V gene lookup returns CDR1 SNHLY and CDR2 FYNNEI. Trimming stripped 3 bases from V and 2 bases from J, with 14 bases between. CDR3 region: CASSDRAYGGNQPQHF. In nucleotides, the CDR3 is TGTGCCAGCAGTGACAGGGCCTACGGGGGCAATCAGCCCCAGCATTTT.

The genes are TRBV6-4 and TRBJ2-1; 8 positions match TRBD2. The ends lost 3 bases at V and 2 bases at J; junction bases unmatched: 3. This CDR3 contains 15 residues. CDR1 is MRHNA, CDR2 SNTAGT, per germline. As DNA, the CDR3 is TGTGCCAGCAGTGAGGCGGGGGGAACCTACAATGAGCAGTTCTTC. It is translated as CASSEAGGTYNEQFF.

The chain couples TRBV29-1 to TRBJ1-2; 9 bases are a match to TRBD1. The trim removed 7 bases at V and 5 bases at J, leaving 11 bases unmatched. The length of the CDR3 is 14 residues. Germline CDR1 and CDR2: SQVTM and ANQGSEA. In DNA form, the CDR3 reads TGCAGCGCCGCCTCGACAGGGGGGCCTTATGGCTACACCTTC. Its protein product is CSAASTGGPYGYTF.

The chain links TRBV23-1 to TRBJ2-7, with no clear D. TRBV23-1 is noted as an ORF with a role that remains uncertain. Between the trimmed V and J ends, which lost 4 bases and 5 bases, there was a span of 18 bases. This CDR3 is built from 15 residues. The CDR3 protein is CASSPIGPQDHEQYF. Written as DNA, the CDR3 is TGCGCCAGCAGTCCCATTGGGCCCCAAGACCACGAGCAGTACTTC.

This clonotype was found a few times. This chain connects TRBV12-3 or TRBV12-4 to TRBJ1-5, with TRBD1 matching 9 bases. The CDR3 length is 17 residues. The ends lost 5 bases at V and 6 bases at J; junction bases unmatched: 14. The CDR3 sequence: CASSPDTGGAASQPQHF. For the CDR3, the DNA is TGTGCCAGCAGTCCGGATACAGGGGGCGCGGCAAGTCAGCCCCAGCATTTT.

The CDR3 DNA sequence: TGCAGTGCTAGGGCCCAGGACAGAACCTACGAGCAGTACTTC. Encoded protein: CSARAQDRTYEQYF. The V and J genes are TRBV20-1 and TRBJ2-7; a possible D gene is TRBD1 (6 bases). Trimming stripped 3 bases from V and 2 bases from J, with 14 bases between. CDR1 DFQATT and CDR2 SNEGSKA come from the germline V gene (reference sequence). The CDR3 runs to 14 residues.

This chain links TRBV21-1 with TRBJ2-7. TRBV21-1 constitutes a pseudogene. The CDR3 length is 15 residues. For the CDR3, the DNA is TGTGCCAGCAGCAAAGCGCAGAGGAGTTCCTACGAGCAGTACTTC. Protein: CASSKAQRSSYEQYF.

This clonotype appeared a few times. The chain couples TRBV7-2 to TRBJ2-5; 12 bases match TRBD2. The germline gives CDR1 SGHTA, CDR2 FQGNSA. The CDR3 sequence is 16 residues long. Germline trimming cut 2 bases from V and 3 bases from J; bases unmatched to any gene: 4. CDR3 nucleotides: TGTGCCAGCAGCTTACTTCTAGCGGGAGGGAAAGAGACCCAGTACTTC. Translating it yields CASSLLLAGGKETQYF. The entire variable domain, with the rest obtained from reference TRBV7-2 and TRBJ2-5, is as follows: GAGVSQSPSNKVTEKGKDVELRCDPISGHTALYWYRQSLGQGLEFLIYFQGNSAPDKSGLPSDRFSAERTGGSVSTLTIQRTQQEDSAVYLCASSLLLAGGKETQYFGPGTRLLVL.

This chain joins TRBV7-2 and TRBJ2-2; 14 bases are shared with TRBD2. CDR3 length equals 16 residues. Germline V gives CDR1 SGHTA, CDR2 FQGNSA. Trimming took 5 bases from V and 4 from J; bases not matched to a gene: 3. The CDR3 is CASSRLAGGVTGELFF. The CDR3 coding sequence is TGTGCCAGCAGCAGACTAGCGGGAGGGGTCACCGGGGAGCTGTTTTTT.

The chain has TRBV6-1 and TRBJ2-7, with TRBD2 identical over 7 bases. V gave up 8 bases and J gave up 2 bases; unmatched junction bases: 6. This CDR3 is built from 13 residues. Germline lookup yields CDR1 MNHNS and CDR2 SASEGT. The CDR3 spells CASYTGGTYEQYF. The CDR3 nucleotides are TGTGCCAGCTACACGGGGGGAACCTACGAGCAGTACTTC.

This chain links TRBV7-2 with TRBJ2-1; TRBD1 is a possible D gene (6 bases). V gave up 1 base and J gave up 5 bases, with 12 bases separating them. The CDR3 is 15 amino acids. Germline loops: CDR1 SGHTA, CDR2 FQGNSA. CDR3 region: CASSLDQGNHNEQFF. CDR3 coding DNA: TGTGCCAGCAGCTTAGACCAGGGGAATCACAATGAGCAGTTCTTC.

The chain couples TRBV5-1 to TRBJ1-1; D is uncertain. Trimming removed 4 bases at V and 0 bases at J, with 10 bases between. CDR3 size: 14 residues. Per the germline V gene, CDR1 is SGHRS and CDR2 is YFSETQ. The CDR3 protein is CASSQQNMNTEAFF. CDR3 nucleotides: TGCGCCAGCAGCCAGCAGAACATGAACACTGAAGCTTTCTTT.

The chain joins TRBV7-3 to TRBJ2-3; D perhaps matches TRBD1 (5 bases). The V end was cut by 7 bases, the J end by 5 bases, with 16 bases between. The CDR3 runs to 14 residues. Germline CDR1 and CDR2: SGHTA and FQGTGA. CDR3 coding DNA: TGTGCCAGCAACTTGCAGGGAAGTATAGATACGCAGTATTTT. Translated: CASNLQGSIDTQYF.

The gene calls are TRBV20-1 and TRBJ2-4, with D possibly being TRBD2 (7 bases). TRBJ2-7 matches the DNA end more closely, so the J call is doubtful. CDR1 and CDR2 from the germline V gene are DFQATT and SNEGSKA (reference sequence). The CDR3 totals 16 residues. The CDR3 loop is CSARDPGRDTSYEQYF. The CDR3 region has the DNA TGCAGTGCTAGAGATCCTGGGAGGGACACGTCGTACGAGCAGTACTTC.

V gene TRBV29-1 combines with J gene TRBJ1-1; D might be TRBD1 (5 bases). The V end was cut by 5 bases, the J end by 6 bases, with 16 bases between. The CDR3 has 13 amino acids. Per germline, CDR1 SQVTM and CDR2 ANQGSEA. The CDR3 DNA reads TGCAGCGTTCAACAGGACGGGGGGGCTGAAGCTTTCTTT. As protein: CSVQQDGGAEAFF. The full variable domain, with the rest looked up from reference TRBV29-1 and TRBJ1-1, is SAVISQKPSRDICQRGTSLTIQCQVDSQVTMMFWYRQQPGQSLTLIATANQGSEATYESGFVIDKFPISRPNLTFSTLTVSNMSPEDSSIYLCSVQQDGGAEAFFGQGTRLTVV.

Remarks on this clonotype: A much larger clone lies one base from this, so it may be a read error. The chain employs TRBV29-1 and TRBJ2-5; 8 bases match TRBD2. Germline V CDR1 and CDR2: SQVTM, ANQGSEA. Trimming at V came to 3 bases and at J to 11 bases, leaving 8 bases not matched to a gene. CDR3 length: 12 residues. CDR3 residues: CSVDREGKEQYF. The CDR3 DNA follows: TGCAGCGTTGACCGGGAGGGGAAAGAGCAGTACTTC.